Below are 20 T cell receptor beta chains sequenced from a single sample in a study of identical twins. MiXCR, applied by TCRdb to the 5' RACE reads, yields one record per CDR3 protein. The table shows 700,000 or so distinct CDR3 sequences, with over 8.5% occurring only once. These data also formed part of another study, on yellow fever vaccine responses in identical twins.

Material for sequencing was PBMCs. These receptors all stem from a woman under 30 in good health.

The chain recombines TRBV13 with TRBJ2-1; TRBD2 matches at 9 bases. V was clipped by 5 bases and J by 7 bases; unmatched bases: 12. The CDR3 has 16 amino acids. Germline V gives CDR1 PRHDT, CDR2 FYEKMQ (reference sequence). In DNA, the CDR3 is TGTGCCAGCAGCGTAACGAGCGGGGGGATCAGTAATGAGCAGTTCTTC. This translates into CASSVTSGGISNEQFF.

The rearrangement joins TRBV20-1 to TRBJ2-3, with D uncertain. The CDR3 length is 13 residues. Germline CDR1 reads DFQATT; CDR2 reads SNEGSKA (reference sequence). V lost 2 bases, J lost 2 bases, and 8 bases lay in between. The chain's CDR3 is CSARPRNTDTQYF. CDR3 DNA: TGCAGTGCTAGACCGCGGAACACAGATACGCAGTATTTT.

This clonotype was detected ten times or more. The chain links TRBV12-3 or TRBV12-4 to TRBJ1-5; D not certain. This CDR3 comprises 13 residues. Trimming took 3 bases from V and 2 from J, leaving 5 bases between them. CDR3: CASSFVGNQPQHF. CDR3 sequence (DNA): TGTGCCAGCAGTTTCGTCGGCAATCAGCCCCAGCATTTT.

This clonotype turned up a few times. CDR3 sequence: CASSQDPTAGYGGYTF. The DNA of the CDR3 is TGTGCCAGCAGCCAAGATCCCACGGCTGGATATGGTGGCTACACCTTC. This chain uses TRBV3-1 with TRBJ1-2, with D uncertain. The CDR3 sequence is 16 residues long. Between the trimmed V and J ends, which lost 0 bases and 7 bases, there was a span of 18 bases. Looked up from germline, CDR1 is LGHDT and CDR2 is YNNKEL (reference sequence).

This rearrangement joins TRBV3-1 to TRBJ1-1; perhaps TRBD1 as D (5 bases). This CDR3 contains 13 residues. V was clipped by 3 bases and J by 3 bases, with 8 bases between them. Looked up from germline, CDR1 is LGHDT and CDR2 is YNNKEL (reference sequence). As DNA, the CDR3 is TGTGCCAGCAGCCATGGAGGGGACACTGAAGCTTTCTTT. Translating gives CASSHGGDTEAFF.

This clonotype was counted a few times. The chain links TRBV4-3 to TRBJ2-2, with D possibly matching TRBD1 (5 bases). The ends were cut back, 0 bases at V and 3 bases at J, with 8 bases in the middle. This CDR3 has 15 residues. Germline V gene sequence: CDR1 LGHNA, CDR2 YSLEER. For the CDR3, the DNA is TGCGCCAGCAGCCAAGACAGGGTTCACACCGGGGAGCTGTTTTTT. Amino acid sequence: CASSQDRVHTGELFF.

V gene TRBV28 combines with J gene TRBJ2-1; D uncertain. Germline CDR1 reads MDHEN; CDR2 reads SYDVKM. The CDR3 runs to 16 residues. Trimming removed 5 bases from V and 9 bases from J, with 23 bases in between. CDR3 DNA: TGTGCCAGCAGTAGCTCTAGTGAATCCCCACCCCTTGAGCAGTTCTTC. This encodes CASSSSSESPPLEQFF. Based on the CDR3 plus reference TRBV28 and TRBJ2-1, the full variable domain is DVKVTQSSRYLVKRTGEKVFLECVQDMDHENMFWYRQDPGLGLRLIYFSYDVKMKEKGDIPEGYSVSREKKERFSLILESASTNQTSMYLCASSSSSESPPLEQFFGPGTRLTVL.

This clonotype was seen a few times. The V and J genes are TRBV7-2 and TRBJ2-7; D ambiguous. CDR3 size: 14 residues. CDR1 is SGHTA and CDR2 is FQGNSA in the germline V gene. The V end lost 2 bases, the J end lost 4 bases, and 12 bases lay between the germline ends. The CDR3 reads CASSLPENPYEQYF. The CDR3 nucleotides are TGTGCCAGCAGCTTACCCGAGAATCCTTACGAGCAGTACTTC.

This clonotype was recorded at least ten times. The rearrangement joins TRBV5-1 to TRBJ2-3; 8 bases map to TRBD2. CDR1 and CDR2 from the germline V gene are SGHRS and YFSETQ. Trimming at V came to 2 bases and at J to 4 bases, leaving 6 bases not matched to a gene. The CDR3 consists of 15 residues. DNA of the CDR3: TGCGCCAGCAGCTTATCCGGGGGGGCCTCAGATACGCAGTATTTT. It specifies CASSLSGGASDTQYF.

V is TRBV21-1 and J is TRBJ2-7. TRBV21-1 represents a pseudogene. CDR3 length: 10 residues. CDR3 sequence reads: CASIIGEQYF. CDR3 in DNA: TGTGCCAGCATAATCGGCGAGCAGTACTTC.

Many counts were recorded for this clonotype. The V gene is TRBV20-1, the J gene TRBJ2-1; D possibly corresponds to TRBD2 (6 bases). In germline, CDR1 is DFQATT, CDR2 SNEGSKA (reference sequence). CDR3 length equals 12 residues. This CDR3 is CRSGTRDNEQFF. CDR3 DNA: TGCAGATCCGGGACTCGAGACAATGAGCAGTTCTTC.

This clonotype has a handful of counts. The genes are TRBV5-1 and TRBJ1-2; TRBD1 aligns across 10 bases. Trimming cost V 3 bases and J 7 bases; bases outside gene matches: 6. Germline CDR1 SGHRS, CDR2 YFSETQ. The CDR3 length is 14 residues. The CDR3 nucleotides are TGCGCCAGCAGCTCGCTAGGACAGGGGGGTGGCTACACCTTC. It codes for CASSSLGQGGGYTF.

This clonotype was counted many times. The J gene is TRBJ1-6, the V gene TRBV12-3 or TRBV12-4; D gene unclear. This CDR3 is built from 12 residues. Deletions cut 2 bases from V and 5 bases from J, with 1 base between. The CDR3 loop reads CASSLNNSPLHF. The CDR3, as DNA: TGTGCCAGCAGTTTAAATAATTCACCCCTCCACTTT.

V usage is TRBV3-1 and J usage is TRBJ2-7, with 12 bases fitting TRBD2. The germline V gene encodes CDR1 LGHDT and CDR2 YNNKEL (reference sequence). CDR3 size: 16 residues. V shed 4 bases, J shed 3 bases, and the junction held 7 bases outside the gene matches. The DNA of the CDR3 is TGTGCCAGCAGCCCCTCGACTAGCGGGAGCTTCTACGAGCAGTACTTC. Its translation is CASSPSTSGSFYEQYF.

Ten or more counts support this clonotype. V gene TRBV20-1 combines with J gene TRBJ2-3; D uncertain. This CDR3 has 15 residues. Trimming cost V 1 base and J 3 bases, with 14 bases left between them. Germline V CDR1 and CDR2: DFQATT, SNEGSKA (reference sequence). CDR3 in DNA: TGCAGTGCTAGAGTCAGGCAGCTTAGTACAGATACGCAGTATTTT. It yields the protein CSARVRQLSTDTQYF.

This clonotype showed up many times. The genes are TRBV7-9 and TRBJ2-4; maybe TRBD1 (5 bases). CDR3 size: 14 residues. Trimming took off 5 bases at V and 0 bases at J, with 8 bases between the two ends. The germline V gene has CDR1 SEHNR and CDR2 FQNEAQ (reference sequence). CDR3 in amino acids: CASSPTVAKNIQYF. CDR3 nucleotide sequence: TGTGCCAGCAGCCCGACAGTAGCCAAAAACATTCAGTACTTC.

In regard to this clonotype: Its ends do not fully match the called genes, so a read error is possible. The chain combines TRBV24-1 with TRBJ2-2; D remains ambiguous. Germline lookup yields CDR1 KGHDR and CDR2 SFDVKD. This CDR3 comprises 15 residues. Here the CDR3 reads CAISRPESGTGELFF. The CDR3 DNA reads TGTGCCATCAGTCGTCCTGAATCGGGCACCGGGGAGCTGTTTTTT.

The chain couples TRBV7-9 to TRBJ1-6; D is undetermined. The CDR3 length is 13 residues. Germline V gene lookup returns CDR1 SEHNR and CDR2 FQNEAQ (reference sequence). V lost 1 base to trimming and J lost 5 bases, with 3 bases between them. CDR3 protein: CASSLGNNSPLHF. DNA for the CDR3: TGTGCCAGCAGCTTAGGGAATAATTCACCCCTCCACTTT.

This clonotype was seen at least ten times. This rearrangement joins TRBV20-1 to TRBJ2-3; 10 bases line up with TRBD2. Unmatched junction bases numbered 13, after V lost 6 bases and J lost 7 bases. Germline loops: CDR1 DFQATT, CDR2 SNEGSKA (reference sequence). The CDR3 covers 15 residues. This CDR3 is CSATPSGGISHTQYF. The CDR3 DNA is TGCAGTGCCACCCCTAGCGGGGGAATATCTCATACGCAGTATTTT.

As for this clonotype: Since no conserved phenylalanine or tryptophan closes the CDR3, a read error is the likely cause. No DNA is shown, since the ends of the CDR3 on it are uncertain; the CDR3 is the one TCRdb lists. V and J are TRBV2 and TRBJ2-7; no check of the table's D call, TRBD2, against the DNA was made. A total of 12 residues make up the CDR3, ends included. Germline CDR1 SNHLY, CDR2 FYNNEI. The CDR3 loop is CASIGSHSRGEI.